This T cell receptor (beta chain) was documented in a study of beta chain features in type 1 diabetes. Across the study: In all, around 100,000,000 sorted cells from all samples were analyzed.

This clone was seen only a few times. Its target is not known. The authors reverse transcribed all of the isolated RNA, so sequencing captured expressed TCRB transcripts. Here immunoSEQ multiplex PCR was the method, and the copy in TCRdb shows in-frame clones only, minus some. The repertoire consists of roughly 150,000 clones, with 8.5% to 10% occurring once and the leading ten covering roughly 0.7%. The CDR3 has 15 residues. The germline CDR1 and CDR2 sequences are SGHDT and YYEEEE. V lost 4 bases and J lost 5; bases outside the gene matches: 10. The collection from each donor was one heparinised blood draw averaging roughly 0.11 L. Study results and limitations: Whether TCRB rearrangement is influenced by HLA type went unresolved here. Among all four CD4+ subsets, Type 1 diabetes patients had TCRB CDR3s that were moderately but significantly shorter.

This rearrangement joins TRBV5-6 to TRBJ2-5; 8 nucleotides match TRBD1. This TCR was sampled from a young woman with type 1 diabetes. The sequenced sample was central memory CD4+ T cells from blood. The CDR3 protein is CASSKQGVASETQYF. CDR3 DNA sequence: TGTGCCAGCAGCAAACAGGGGGTCGCCTCGGAGACCCAGTACTTC.